Described below is a single T cell receptor (beta chain) sequence and its context. What it binds is not known. The entry originates in a study of cytomegalovirus exposure and HLA in healthy donors. PCR was performed using 60 Vbeta and 13 Jbeta primers. Sequencing used immunoSEQ multiplex PCR; TCRdb keeps in-frame clones, though not all of them. The profile shows 150,000 to 200,000 clones, roughly 77% of them singletons. This CDR3 comprises 13 residues. Trimming took off 0 bases at V and 9 bases at J, with 9 bases between the two ends. Germline CDR1 is MGHDK and CDR2 is SYGVNS. Regarding the study as a whole: Analysis performed later showed TCR beta chains linked to HLA being more clonally expanded than equally common others. TCR association rates varied by HLA locus in a later analysis, with DRB1 highest and HLA-C lowest.

The specimen sequenced was PBMCs. The origin of this receptor is a man aged 45-60 years in good health and CMV-seropositive. This rearrangement joins TRBV25-1 to TRBJ2-1; D is perhaps TRBD2 (7 bases). Here the CDR3 DNA reads TGTGCCAGCAGTGAATATAGGGGGGGTGAGCAGTTCTTC. It specifies CASSEYRGGEQFF.